Detailed here is one T cell receptor beta chain. Its antigen remains undetermined. Per-nucleotide qualities are absent, and no much larger clonotype sits a single base away. To prepare the library, multiplex PCR was applied. Sequenced on an Illumina HiSeq 4000. To build TCR beta libraries, CDR3 regions were amplified by Arm-PCR using iRepertoire HTBI primers. Before sequencing, the PCR products underwent gel purification. As for the original processing: Across samples, approximately 68 TRBV and 13 to 15 TRBJ segments were identified and used for gene usage analysis of CDR3 amino acid clonotypes. Filtered high-quality paired reads were merged into contigs using COPE and FqMerger. BLAST was used to align contigs to IMGT TRBV, TRBD and TRBJ reference genes, and CDR3 was defined according to IMGT. Clonotypes above 0.1% frequency were classified as highly expanded clones. Shannon entropy served as the measure of repertoire diversity, while the Gini coefficient captured V-J evenness. A clonotype found in more than one individual was treated as public. Starting from the raw public reads, TCRdb applied fastp trimming at Q25, assembled clones with MiXCR and retained in-frame beta chains. Merged by CDR3 protein, the rows form single entries marked with the most common genes and DNA. It is TCRdb's table, rather than the study itself, that gives the V and J calls and clone size. Across this sample there are some 350,000 distinct CDR3 sequences, with 16% seen only once. The leading ten clones occupy around 20% of the sample.

The data derive from a study of regulatory T cells in long-lasting Graves disease (dated by TCRdb to about 2021). The study in broad terms: Patients with newly diagnosed Graves' disease had been on antithyroid drugs for under 3 months. This study used TCR sequencing and RNA sequencing of peripheral blood to compare persistent Graves' disease patients against newly diagnosed Graves' disease patients. The study was registered as a clinical trial and conducted in China. A total of 35 or so samples underwent TCR sequencing: approximately 13 from persistent and some 20 from newly diagnosed Graves' disease patients. General study outcomes and caveats: More public clonotypes were shared among persistent patients (fewer than 3,000) than among newly diagnosed patients (more than 950). Preferential use of TRBV28, TRBJ1-2 and TRBJ2-5 was observed in persistent disease, whereas TRBV20-1 and TRBJ2-1 were favored in newly diagnosed disease. Only peripheral blood was studied, because thyroid tissue, the primary lesion, was inaccessible. The small sample size was acknowledged by the authors as a limitation that may reduce accuracy. Persistent Graves' disease patients showed lower TCR Shannon entropy and fewer highly expanded clones than newly diagnosed patients, suggesting clonal expansion. Sequencing and analysis were limited to the TCR beta chain.

Between the V and J ends, shortened by 7 bases and 3 bases respectively, the junction contains 13 bases. Reading the germline V gene (reference sequence) gives CDR1 DFQATT and CDR2 SNEGSKA. The CDR3 runs 13 residues from the cysteine to the phenylalanine. Kept here is only the CDR3 DNA, which spans 39 bases and is read in frame from base 1. The sample's time point label, in plain terms: newly diagnosed GD, antithyroid drugs for less than 3 months. For both TCR sequencing and RNA sequencing, RNA was extracted from PBMCs in TRIzol. The diagnosis of Graves' disease followed American Thyroid Association guidelines. The patients came from an endocrinology department in Xi'an, China. From each patient, approximately 10 milliliters of peripheral blood was collected into an EDTA anticoagulant tube. PBMCs were isolated by Ficoll Paque Plus density gradient separation without further T cell sorting. An Agilent 2100 Bioanalyzer and agarose gel were used to check RNA quality, and a NanoDrop 2000 was used to measure RNA concentration.

Another study also made use of these data, one on T cells in Graves' hyperthyroidism and ophthalmopathy. From the second report: Stable Graves' hyperthyroidism was defined as no progression to ophthalmopathy during 18 months of follow-up. The hyperthyroidism patients were between 18 and 65 years old and newly diagnosed, with a disease duration of less than 2 months. Any patient with an uncontrolled infection, another autoimmune disease, pregnancy or lactation was excluded. Clinical symptoms, serum thyroxine and TRAb, thyroid ultrasound, and orbital computed tomography formed the basis for the diagnoses. The first round of RT-PCR for the TCR CDR3 was performed with the HTBI primer set and the Qiagen OneStep RT-PCR kit. Most expanded thyroid clonotypes (frequency above 0.001) were also detected in blood, a finding suggesting that blood repertoires may reflect thyroid immune responses. A model built on a 13 V-J signature distinguished ophthalmopathy from stable hyperthyroidism, reaching over 85% sensitivity and 81.08% specificity in cross-validation and 80%/75% in testing. In validation, the model predicted progression to ophthalmopathy with 55% to 71% sensitivity and less than 80% specificity, a median of approximately 6.7 months before onset. A discovery cohort of about 100 patients, approximately 45 with Graves' ophthalmopathy and over 55 with stable Graves' hyperthyroidism, was used to find distinguishing TCR V-J signatures. Prospective prediction of ophthalmopathy was tested in an independent validation cohort consisting of 18 to 20 hyperthyroidism patients and about 17 patients who later progressed to ophthalmopathy. The 100 or so discovery patients were divided at random into training and test sets in a 7:3 ratio. The study also compared thyroid tissue and blood T-cell repertoires from five or six Graves' hyperthyroidism patients. Once sampling was done, hyperthyroidism patients were given methimazole at a starting dose of 30 mg daily, whereas ophthalmopathy patients were given high-dose intravenous methylprednisolone. Libraries were constructed in a second round of multiplex PCR, after which size selection and purification were performed. Paired-end sequencing of the libraries was performed with 100 bp reads on an Illumina HiSeq2000. Raw data were processed with SOAPnuke, discarding reads with adapters, uncalled bases, mean Phred below 15, or no exact constant-primer or identifier match. High-quality paired reads were merged using COPE v1.2.5, and each unique nucleotide sequence was defined as a clonotype. MiTCR v1.1 was used to align the clonotypes against IMGT TRBV, TRBD and TRBJ reference segments. Analysis was restricted to V-J combinations with a frequency above 0.0001, which covered just over 98% of repertoires. The TCS score was defined as the ratio of F50 (clonal expansion) to E x V (chaos), calculated using BLOSUM62-based TCRdist between CDR3 peptides within each V-J. Welch's t-statistics and random forest reduced fewer than 550 V-J features to around 14, which were used in a naive Bayes classifier (R e1071). No statistical method was used to fix the sample size in advance, and group allocation was not hidden from the investigators. The paper describes TCR Vbeta CDR3 sequencing of about 140 peripheral blood samples, made up of 43 ophthalmopathy patients, some 76 hyperthyroidism patients and some 17 progressor patients.

The chain is encoded by TRBV20-1 joined to TRBJ2-1; matching of 5 bases hints at TRBD2 as the D gene. The receptor comes from a woman in her late teens or twenties with Graves disease. Donor details come from another sample of the same person, matched by shared clones. The sequences come from peripheral blood mononuclear cells (PBMCs), collected at new diagnosis, from a patient treated with antithyroid drugs. The nucleotides read TGCAGTGTCGAGGGCGCCCTCTACAATGAGCAGTTCTTC. This sequence encodes CSVEGALYNEQFF.